This TCR beta chain was sequenced in a study of metastatic and nonmetastatic thyroid tumors. This clone was seen ten or more times. Germline is not matched at one junction end, which may reflect a read error. CDR1 is SGHDT, CDR2 YYEEEE, per germline. The CDR3 length is 14 residues. Ahead of thyroid surgery, no patient had received treatment of any kind. In the authors' methods: CDR3 was compared across clinicopathological groups, and the resulting differences were used to build a distant-metastasis classifier for papillary thyroid cancer. TCRdb ran MiXCR on the PCR reads. TCRdb's processing, not the authors', yielded these V and J calls. The table records around 20,000 clones, around 12% of them present only once.

Sequencing was carried out using blood. The chain links TRBV5-6 to TRBJ1-2; D not resolved. This receptor was taken from a female donor with papillary thyroid cancer or a benign thyroid nodule (not recorded which). Some clones in this sample may be carry-over from other donors' samples. This CDR3 is CAGSLVLSGEGYTF. DNA for the CDR3: TGTGCCGGCAGCCTCGTCCTATCGGGTGAAGGCTACACCTTC.